The rows below give T cell receptor beta chains drawn from one sample of a study of beta chain features in type 1 diabetes. Assay: immunoSEQ multiplex PCR; the TCRdb copy retains only in-frame clones and omits some. The sample lists around 160,000 clones, around 51% seen once, with around 0.39% in the top ten. Sequenced material: Tregs from blood. These receptors were taken from a man aged 18 to 29 in good health. CDR3s leave out the opening cysteine and the closing phenylalanine or tryptophan. A D gene is named only where the DNA matches it firmly.

TRBV7-9,TRBJ1-2,.,ASSLHRDEDGYT
TRBV7-9,TRBJ2-5,TRBD1,ASRKGQSARETQY
TRBV6-1,TRBJ1-6,TRBD1,ASSDRRGRTLH
TRBV7-3,TRBJ2-2,.,ASSLSPRGRGTGELF
TRBV10-3,TRBJ2-1,TRBD2,AASGRISYNEQF
TRBV23-1,TRBJ2-2,TRBD1,ASSQDRTSSESHTGELF
TRBV2,TRBJ1-5,.,ASSDQGGNQPQH
TRBV7-6,TRBJ1-5,TRBD1,ASSTGGTGNQPQH
TRBV5-1,TRBJ2-1,.,ASSSTISSSYNEQF
TRBV5-6,TRBJ2-7,TRBD2,ASSSGLAGGQY
TRBV7-8,TRBJ1-3,.,ASSLRWTGTIY
TRBV7-2,TRBJ2-1,.,ASSLASSGYEQF
TRBV4-2,TRBJ1-2,.,ASSTGLLYGYT
TRBV28,TRBJ1-1,.,ASSLWGSPNTEAF
TRBV9,TRBJ2-7,.,ASSVGLASEQY
TRBV14,TRBJ2-7,.,ASTATGTNEQY
TRBV5-1,TRBJ2-5,.,ASSPAGTPVGETQY